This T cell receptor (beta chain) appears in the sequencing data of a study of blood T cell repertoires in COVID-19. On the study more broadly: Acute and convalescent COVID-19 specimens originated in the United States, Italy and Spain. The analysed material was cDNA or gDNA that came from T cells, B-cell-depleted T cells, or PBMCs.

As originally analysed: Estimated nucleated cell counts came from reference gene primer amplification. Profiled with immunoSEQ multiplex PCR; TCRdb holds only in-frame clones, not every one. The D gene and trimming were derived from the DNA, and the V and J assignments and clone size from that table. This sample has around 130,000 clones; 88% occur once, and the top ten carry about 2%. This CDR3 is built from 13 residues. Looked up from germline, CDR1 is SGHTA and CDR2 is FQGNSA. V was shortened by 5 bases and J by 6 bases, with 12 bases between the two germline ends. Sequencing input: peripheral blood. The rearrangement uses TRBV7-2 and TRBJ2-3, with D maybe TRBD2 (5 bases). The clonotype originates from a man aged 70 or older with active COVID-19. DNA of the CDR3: TGTGCCAGCAGCCGGGGTAGGGAGGATACGCAGTATTTT. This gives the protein CASSRGREDTQYF.